Listed below are T cell receptor beta chains from one sample, sequenced in a study of T cell responses to AZD1222 COVID-19 vaccine. The method was immunoSEQ multiplex PCR; TCRdb's version includes in-frame clones alone and lacks a portion of them. The repertoire holds approximately 110,000 clones, with 82% as singletons. The material sequenced was peripheral blood, taken on day 0 of AZD1222 vaccination. These receptors originate from an adult in good health. CDR3s include the opening cysteine and the closing phenylalanine or tryptophan. A D gene is named only where the DNA matches it firmly.

v_gene	d_gene	CDR3aa
TRBV6-2/TRBV6-3	-	CASSYFGQGNTIYF
TRBV7-9	-	CASSLEGPSNQPQHF
TRBV29-1	-	CSVGPGRTQETQYF
TRBV5-6	TRBD1	CASTPQGASTEAFF
TRBV7-2	-	CASSLNGIGAEQYF
TRBV5-1	-	CASNRGNSYNEQFF
TRBV4-3	-	CASSQDQEALQAFF
TRBV6-2/TRBV6-3	TRBD1	CASSFFPGQKTQYF
TRBV29-1	-	CSVTRQYNEQFF
TRBV4-1	TRBD1	CASSHALGQGLRNSPLHF
TRBV4-1	-	CASGVAGNSNQPQHF
TRBV11-3	-	CASSLGGGSTEAFF
TRBV7-3	TRBD2	CASSSGTSFWGTDTQYF
TRBV5-1	TRBD1	CASSRRTGGRSYGYTF
TRBV6-6	-	CASSQYQGGQITDTQYF
TRBV2	TRBD2	CASSGLAGGNEQFF
TRBV19	TRBD1	CASSILPGQGYPGELFF
TRBV5-1	TRBD1	CASSLAGQGAGQYF
TRBV18	-	CASSTTGSSGNTIYF
TRBV6-2/TRBV6-3	-	CASSYLPIGQGGGYTF
TRBV7-9	-	CASSPIWVRTEAFF
TRBV10-1	-	CANNLRAALGAGANVLTF
TRBV7-9	-	CASSLQGMHEQFF
TRBV19	TRBD1	CASSIRQGTPWGTPGELFF
TRBV2	-	CASRPYGTNTDTQYF
TRBV2	TRBD1	CASSRNRGDYEQYF
TRBV6-5	TRBD1	CASMDRGPPGELFF
TRBV4-3	-	CASSQGRGYYGYTF
TRBV5-1	TRBD1	CASSLAPGQGSYGYTF
TRBV27	-	CASSLSQGGGYTF
TRBV7-2	TRBD1	CASSLLGQGVNTGELFF
TRBV19	TRBD2	CASSQIAGEVNEQFF
TRBV5-1	-	CASSSGFNGNTIYF
TRBV15	-	CATSRVQPGGYTF
TRBV7-3	-	CASSSGWGSYNEQFF
TRBV6-2/TRBV6-3	-	CASSYLTGTGANVLTF
TRBV7-2	TRBD1	CASNRLGGERNTEAFF
TRBV6-1	TRBD1	CASSEGTGSGEAFF
TRBV4-3	-	CASSQDLGPQTNLNTEAFF
TRBV4-2	-	CASRETDGDPNTEAFF
TRBV29-1	-	CSYRDGSSYEQYF
TRBV7-9	-	CASSLIVGRGELFF
TRBV27	-	CASSWQGNHGYTF
TRBV25-1	-	CASSDTGRSYTEAFF
TRBV3-1/TRBV3-2	-	CASSRAGRLKNEQYF